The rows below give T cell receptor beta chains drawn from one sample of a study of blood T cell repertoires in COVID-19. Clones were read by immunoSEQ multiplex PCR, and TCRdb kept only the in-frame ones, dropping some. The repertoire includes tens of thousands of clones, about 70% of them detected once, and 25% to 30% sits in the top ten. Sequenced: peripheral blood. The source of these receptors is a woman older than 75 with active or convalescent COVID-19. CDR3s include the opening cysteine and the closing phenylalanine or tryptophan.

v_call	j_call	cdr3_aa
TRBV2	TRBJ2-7	CASSEVGTGGYEQYF
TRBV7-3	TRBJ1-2	CASSLGPNYGYTF
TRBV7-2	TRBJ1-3	CASSLARTGNSGNTIYF
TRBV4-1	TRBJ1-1	CASSQPRTGAGTEAFF
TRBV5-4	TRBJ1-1	CASSPLGQTNTEAFF
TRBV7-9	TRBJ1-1	CASSGAYGTEAFF
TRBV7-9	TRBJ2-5	CASSHDLTETQYF
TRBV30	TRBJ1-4	CAWSFSDEKLFF
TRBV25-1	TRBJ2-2	CASSESHRIAPGELFF
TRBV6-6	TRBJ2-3	CASSLSGVLKDTQYF
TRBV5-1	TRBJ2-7	CASRLFPTATYEQYF
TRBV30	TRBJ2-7	CAWSGGTGSYEQYF
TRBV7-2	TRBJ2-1	CASSLDGLGYDEQFF
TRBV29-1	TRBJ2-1	CSVEENQGNEQFF
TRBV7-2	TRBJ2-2	CASSSQGAGELFF
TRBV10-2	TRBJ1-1	CASRGGATEAFF
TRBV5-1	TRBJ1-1	CASSLGQDTEAFF
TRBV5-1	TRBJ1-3	CASGETGSGNTIYF
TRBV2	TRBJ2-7	CASSDPGTGSYEQYF
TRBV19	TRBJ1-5	CASSKGANNQPQHF
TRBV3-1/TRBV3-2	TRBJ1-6	CASSQGPNSPLHF
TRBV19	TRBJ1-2	CASSIARGRGGYTF
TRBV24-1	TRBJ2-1	CATSDPTSGGVWDEQFF
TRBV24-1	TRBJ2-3	CATSDHGQGELVDTQYF
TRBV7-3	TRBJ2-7	CASSPSGQGDYEQYF
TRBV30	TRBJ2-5	CAWSNRGGASETQYF
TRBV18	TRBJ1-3	CASSPSGVTGNTIYF
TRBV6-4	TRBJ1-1	CAKRCSLNNTEAFF
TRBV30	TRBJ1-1	CAWKTGGGGEAFF
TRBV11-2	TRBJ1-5	CASSSTDSSNQPQHF
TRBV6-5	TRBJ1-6	CASSRDGGDNSPLHF
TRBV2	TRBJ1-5	CASMDRDNQPQHF
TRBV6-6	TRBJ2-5	CASRQTGGEETQYF